This T cell receptor beta chain came from a study of siplizumab effects on memory and regulatory T cells. With regard to this clone: Its target is unknown.

Notes on the study in general: It seemed that naive T cells were more diverse than memory cells and were major contributors to the alloresponse. Whether the proliferating Tregs (from siplizumab cultures) were suppressive was not confirmed. Mappable alloreactive CD4+ clones averaged roughly 69% Treg-derived with siplizumab versus about 30% in controls.

CDR1 and CDR2 from the germline V gene are SGHVS and FNYEAQ. This CDR3 is built from 14 residues. Trimming left V 8 bases short and J 3 bases short, with 13 bases between. Each sample had 95,000 to 100,000 TCR templates assayed. Only in-frame clones appear in the TCRdb table, and some are missing; sequencing was by immunoSEQ multiplex PCR. The repertoire holds more than 85,000 clones, over 85% seen once, with 1.3% in the top ten. The TCR originated in a human donor in good health. The material sequenced was CD4+ T cells sorted from blood. This chain links TRBV7-6 with TRBJ2-2; D unclear. The CDR3 nucleotides are TGTGCCAGCGGGAAGATCCGGGACACCGGGGAGCTGTTTTTT. It is translated as CASGKIRDTGELFF.